The 25 T cell receptor beta chains given below trace back to one sample, sequenced in a study of blood T cells in healthy people across ages (dated by TCRdb to the mid-2010s). Library prep was done by 5' RACE. Sequencing was performed on an Illumina HiSeq 2500. The second PCR ran for about 6 to 11 cycles and used a J-beta primer mix along with a sample-barcoded 5' primer. Using fastp at Q25 and MiXCR, TCRdb reprocessed the public reads and kept productive beta chains. CDR3 protein sequences are deduplicated, and each keeps its most common genes and DNA. A total of about 1.5 million distinct CDR3 sequences appear in this sample, less than 45% of them only once. Together, the top ten hold around 4% of the sample. Sequenced input: blood. Every receptor here comes from a woman younger than 30 in good health.

For the CDR3, the DNA is TGCAGTGCCGCGAGCCCTGACAGATATTTCTATGGCTACACCTTC. As protein: CSAASPDRYFYGYTF. This chain joins TRBV20-1 and TRBJ1-2; tentative D call: TRBD1 (5 bases). The CDR3 loop spans 15 amino acids. Germline lookup yields CDR1 DFQATT and CDR2 SNEGSKA (reference sequence). V shed 6 bases and J shed 4 bases, with 21 bases lying between them.

The chain couples TRBV10-3 to TRBJ2-1, with D unclear. Trimming took off 10 bases at V and 6 bases at J, with 19 bases between the two ends. Germline CDR1 reads ENHRY; CDR2 reads SYGVKD. The CDR3 consists of 14 residues. CDR3 region: CATLTSPSGNEQFF. The CDR3 DNA sequence: TGTGCCACCTTGACGTCACCTTCGGGCAATGAGCAGTTCTTC.

The V and J genes are TRBV7-9 and TRBJ2-7; D gene uncertain. Trimming stripped 0 bases from V and 6 bases from J, with 9 bases between. Germline lookup yields CDR1 SEHNR and CDR2 FQNEAQ (reference sequence). This CDR3 has 13 residues. CDR3 coding DNA: TGTGCCAGCAGCTTAGCGGCGGCGGTCGAGCAGTACTTC. Translated: CASSLAAAVEQYF.

This clonotype was counted a few times. The rearrangement links TRBV4-3 to TRBJ1-2; D is unresolved. The V and J ends lost 0 bases and 2 bases respectively, with 10 bases between them. This CDR3 region has 15 residues. Per germline, CDR1 LGHNA and CDR2 YSLEER. As DNA, the CDR3 is TGCGCCAGCAGCCAAGACGTCCAGACGAACTATGGCTACACCTTC. Its protein product is CASSQDVQTNYGYTF.

The chain carries TRBV25-1 and TRBJ2-5; 10 nucleotides line up with TRBD1. This CDR3 is 16 amino acids long. V gave up 6 bases and J gave up 3 bases; unmatched junction bases: 10. Germline loops: CDR1 MGHDK, CDR2 SYGVNS. The CDR3 loop reads CASRRVSGTGEETQYF. Written as DNA, the CDR3 is TGTGCCAGCAGGAGAGTATCCGGGACAGGGGAAGAGACCCAGTACTTC. The variable domain in full, with the rest retrieved from reference TRBV25-1 and TRBJ2-5, is EADIYQTPRYLVIGTGKKITLECSQTMGHDKMYWYQQDPGMELHLIHYSYGVNSTEKGDLSSESTVSRIRTEHFPLTLESARPSHTSQYLCASRRVSGTGEETQYFGPGTRLLVL.

This clonotype occurred a few times. The chain recombines TRBV14 with TRBJ1-1, with D maybe TRBD1 (5 bases). V was shortened by 6 bases and J by 1 base, with 12 bases between the two germline ends. This CDR3 is 14 amino acids long. In germline, CDR1 is SGHDN, CDR2 FVKESK. The DNA of the CDR3 is TGTGCCAGCAGTCAGGACACGACGAACACTGAAGCTTTCTTT. It translates to CASSQDTTNTEAFF.

The chain employs TRBV20-1 and TRBJ2-2; D tentatively reads TRBD1 or TRBD2 (5 bases each). Germline V lookup: CDR1 DFQATT, CDR2 SNEGSKA (reference sequence). V was trimmed by 3 bases and J by 4 bases, leaving 15 bases between them. The length of the CDR3 is 15 residues. DNA for the CDR3: TGCAGTGCTAGGCCTCCAGGGAGCGCCACCGGGGAGCTGTTTTTT. As protein: CSARPPGSATGELFF.

This sequence joins TRBV28 and TRBJ1-5; D is ambiguous. Germline values: CDR1 MDHEN, CDR2 SYDVKM. This CDR3 region has 13 residues. V dropped 7 bases and J dropped 1 base, with 8 bases sitting between them. CDR3 protein: CASKRRSNQPQHF. The CDR3 DNA reads TGTGCCAGCAAGCGCAGGAGCAATCAGCCCCAGCATTTT.

The genes are TRBV6-1 and TRBJ2-1; D may match TRBD1 or TRBD2 (5 bases each). Germline values: CDR1 MNHNS, CDR2 SASEGT. V gave up 10 bases and J gave up 0 bases, with 16 bases separating them. The CDR3 length is 15 residues. The CDR3 DNA reads TGTGCCACCAAACGGGACGGCGACTCCTACAATGAGCAGTTCTTC. Encoded protein: CATKRDGDSYNEQFF.

The DNA for the CDR3 is TGCGCCAGCAGCTTGGGACCGGGACAGGGGAAAAATGAGCAGTTCTTC. This codes for CASSLGPGQGKNEQFF. This chain links TRBV5-1 with TRBJ2-1; 10 nucleotides agree with TRBD1. V trimming: 0 bases; J trimming: 7 bases; junction bases outside the gene matches: 7. The CDR3 consists of 16 residues. The germline gives CDR1 SGHRS, CDR2 YFSETQ.

The chain uses TRBV19 and TRBJ2-1; TRBD2 aligns across 10 bases. The CDR3 has 15 residues. V lost 7 bases and J lost 4; bases outside the gene matches: 7. CDR1 is LNHDA, CDR2 SQIVND, per germline (reference sequence). The DNA for the CDR3 is TGTGCCAGTAATAGAGCTAGCGGGGGTTACAATGAGCAGTTCTTC. It yields the protein CASNRASGGYNEQFF.

This clonotype turned up a few times. The chain combines TRBV5-5 with TRBJ2-3; TRBD2 matches 13 bases. The CDR3 is 16 amino acids. Germline assignment: CDR1 SGHKS and CDR2 YYEKEE (reference sequence). V shed 2 bases, J shed 10 bases, and the junction held 10 bases outside the gene matches. CDR3 in amino acids: CASSFTRLLAGGAQYF. CDR3 DNA sequence: TGTGCCAGCAGCTTCACCCGGCTACTAGCGGGAGGGGCGCAGTATTTT.

This clonotype came up a few times. The chain recombines TRBV10-3 with TRBJ2-3; 8 bases map to TRBD2. This CDR3 contains 16 residues. V dropped 0 bases and J dropped 6; count of bases not matched to a gene: 8. Germline values: CDR1 ENHRY, CDR2 SYGVKD. Written as DNA, the CDR3 is TGTGCCATCAGTGAGTCGGGACTAGTGTCATCCGATACGCAGTATTTT. Amino acid sequence: CAISESGLVSSDTQYF.

The chain links TRBV7-9 to TRBJ2-3; 9 bases match TRBD1. The length of the CDR3 is 14 residues. The V and J ends lost 7 bases and 4 bases, in that order; junction bases with no gene match: 6. Per germline, CDR1 SEHNR and CDR2 FQNEAQ (reference sequence). The CDR3 DNA reads TGTGCCAGCACCTCGGACAGGGGAGCAGATACGCAGTATTTT. This codes for CASTSDRGADTQYF. The full variable domain, rest sourced from reference TRBV7-9 and TRBJ2-3, is DTGVSQNPRHKITKRGQNVTFRCDPISEHNRLYWYRQTLGQGPEFLTYFQNEAQLEKSRLLSDRFSAERPKGSFSTLEIQRTEQGDSAMYLCASTSDRGADTQYFGPGTRLTVL.

This clonotype was counted a few times. For the CDR3, the DNA is TGTGCCAGCAGCGTCATTAGCGGGAGCAGGGCAGATACGCAGTATTTT. Protein: CASSVISGSRADTQYF. V is TRBV7-9 and J is TRBJ2-3, with TRBD2 identical over 9 bases. The germline V gene has CDR1 SEHNR and CDR2 FQNEAQ (reference sequence). J gave up 4 bases and V 5 bases, and 10 bases lay outside the gene matches. This CDR3 is built from 16 residues.

V and J are TRBV5-5 and TRBJ2-7; 9 bases align to TRBD1. The CDR3 sequence is 15 residues long. CDR1 and CDR2 (germline): SGHKS, YYEKEE (reference sequence). Trimming cost V 2 bases and J 0 bases; bases outside gene matches: 3. CDR3 bases: TGTGCCAGCAGCTTCGGGACAGGGAGCTCCTACGAGCAGTACTTC. Its protein is CASSFGTGSSYEQYF. The entire variable domain, with the rest obtained from reference TRBV5-5 and TRBJ2-7, is as follows: DAGVTQSPTHLIKTRGQQVTLRCSPISGHKSVSWYQQVLGQGPQFIFQYYEKEERGRGNFPDRFSARQFPNYSSELNVNALLLGDSALYLCASSFGTGSSYEQYFGPGTRLTVT.

V and J are TRBV20-1 and TRBJ1-2; possibly TRBD1 for D (6 bases). CDR3 length: 12 amino acids. The V and J ends lost 4 bases and 4 bases respectively, with 10 bases between them. Looked up from germline, CDR1 is DFQATT and CDR2 is SNEGSKA (reference sequence). The DNA of the CDR3 is TGCAGTGCTACCGGACAGCTCTATGGCTACACCTTC. Translated, it gives CSATGQLYGYTF.

This clonotype has just a few counts. This chain connects TRBV3-1 to TRBJ2-3; D is ambiguous. The germline V gene encodes CDR1 LGHDT and CDR2 YNNKEL (reference sequence). V was trimmed by 1 base and J by 4 bases, leaving 12 bases between them. The length of the CDR3 is 15 residues. Here the CDR3 reads CASSQVADVPDTQYF. The CDR3 region has the DNA TGTGCCAGCAGCCAAGTCGCGGACGTCCCAGATACGCAGTATTTT.

The V gene is TRBV28, the J gene TRBJ2-1, with TRBD1 as a possible D gene (6 bases). Germline V gene sequence: CDR1 MDHEN, CDR2 SYDVKM. Trimming pared 9 bases from V and 5 bases from J, leaving 14 bases between. This CDR3 region has 13 residues. The CDR3 sequence: CASWDTFHNEQFF. The CDR3, as DNA: TGTGCCAGTTGGGACACCTTTCACAATGAGCAGTTCTTC.

V gene TRBV20-1 combines with J gene TRBJ2-1, with 8 bases matching TRBD2. Germline values: CDR1 DFQATT, CDR2 SNEGSKA (reference sequence). J lost 3 bases, V lost 1 base, and 11 bases had no gene match. The CDR3 runs to 17 residues. The DNA of the CDR3 is TGCAGTGCTAGAGGCGAGACTAGCGCCATAATCTACAATGAGCAGTTCTTC. Translation gives CSARGETSAIIYNEQFF.

This clonotype was seen just once. J is TRBJ1-1 and V is TRBV28, with a tentative D call TRBD1 (6 bases). V lost 1 base to trimming and J lost 6 bases, with 15 bases between them. CDR3 length equals 15 residues. Germline V gives CDR1 MDHEN, CDR2 SYDVKM. The CDR3 loop is CASSLSTGQWSEAFF. The CDR3 nucleotides read TGTGCCAGCAGTTTATCAACAGGGCAGTGGTCTGAAGCTTTCTTT.

The chain uses TRBV2 and TRBJ1-6; no clear D gene. The CDR3 is 15 residues long. Germline-derived CDR1 and CDR2 are SNHLY and FYNNEI. Trimming pared 4 bases from V and 8 bases from J, leaving 15 bases between. The CDR3 DNA reads as TGTGCCAGCAGTGGGCTTAAGGGTGGCGATTCACCCCTCCACTTT. Protein: CASSGLKGGDSPLHF.

This clonotype was seen a few times. CDR3 coding DNA: TGTGCCAGCAGCGTAGCGGGAGTCTCCTACAATGAGCAGTTCTTC. Residues: CASSVAGVSYNEQFF. The rearrangement joins TRBV9 to TRBJ2-1, with a possible D match to TRBD2 (6 bases). V dropped 0 bases and J dropped 0 bases, with 7 bases sitting between them. Germline loops: CDR1 SGDLS, CDR2 YYNGEE. This CDR3 comprises 15 residues.

In this sample, this clonotype turned up a few times. This sequence joins TRBV7-2 and TRBJ2-1; 8 positions match TRBD2. Germline V lookup: CDR1 SGHTA, CDR2 FQGNSA. The CDR3 consists of 13 residues. V trimming: 6 bases; J trimming: 7 bases; junction bases outside the gene matches: 5. CDR3 in amino acids: CASSSGNMNEQFF. CDR3 DNA sequence: TGTGCCAGCAGTAGCGGGAATATGAATGAGCAGTTCTTC.

The V gene is TRBV11-1, the J gene TRBJ2-5, with D perhaps TRBD2 (5 bases). Germline assignment: CDR1 SGHAT and CDR2 FQDESV (reference sequence). The V and J ends lost 8 bases and 6 bases respectively, with 16 bases between them. There are 13 residues in the CDR3. As DNA, the CDR3 is TGTGCCAGCTCGACCGGACTGAGTAAGACCCAGTACTTC. Protein sequence: CASSTGLSKTQYF. The full variable domain, completed using reference TRBV11-1 and TRBJ2-5, is EAEVAQSPRYKITEKSQAVAFWCDPISGHATLYWYRQILGQGPELLVQFQDESVVDDSQLPKDRFSAERLKGVDSTLKIQPAELGDSAMYLCASSTGLSKTQYFGPGTRLLVL.